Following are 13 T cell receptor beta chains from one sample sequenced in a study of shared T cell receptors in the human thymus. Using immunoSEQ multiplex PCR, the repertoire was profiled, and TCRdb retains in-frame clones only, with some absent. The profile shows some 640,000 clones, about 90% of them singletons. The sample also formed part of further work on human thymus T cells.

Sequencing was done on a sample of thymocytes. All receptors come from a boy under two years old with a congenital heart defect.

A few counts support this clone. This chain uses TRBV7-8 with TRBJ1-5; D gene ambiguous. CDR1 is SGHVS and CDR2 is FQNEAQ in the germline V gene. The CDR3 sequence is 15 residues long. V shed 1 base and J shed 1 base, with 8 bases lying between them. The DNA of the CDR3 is TGTGCCAGCAGCTTAGTCGGTCCAAGCAATCAGCCCCAGCATTTT. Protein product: CASSLVGPSNQPQHF.

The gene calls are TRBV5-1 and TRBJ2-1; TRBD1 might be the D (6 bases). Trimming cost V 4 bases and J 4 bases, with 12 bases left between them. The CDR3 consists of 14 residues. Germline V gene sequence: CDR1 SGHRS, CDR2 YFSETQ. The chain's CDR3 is CASSTFRGYNEQFF. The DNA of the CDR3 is TGCGCCAGCAGCACTTTCAGGGGATACAATGAGCAGTTCTTC.

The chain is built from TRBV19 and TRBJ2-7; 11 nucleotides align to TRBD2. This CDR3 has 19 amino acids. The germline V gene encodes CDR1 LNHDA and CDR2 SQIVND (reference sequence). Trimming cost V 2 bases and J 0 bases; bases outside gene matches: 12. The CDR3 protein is CASSISPGTSGGSSYEQYF. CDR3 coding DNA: TGTGCCAGTAGTATATCCCCGGGTACTAGCGGGGGAAGCTCCTACGAGCAGTACTTC.

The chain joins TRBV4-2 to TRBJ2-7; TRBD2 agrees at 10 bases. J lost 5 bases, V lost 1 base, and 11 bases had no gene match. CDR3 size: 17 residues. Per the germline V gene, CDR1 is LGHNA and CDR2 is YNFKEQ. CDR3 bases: TGTGCCAGCAGCCAAGGGACTAGCGGAAAAAATGGCCACGAGCAGTACTTC. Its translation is CASSQGTSGKNGHEQYF.

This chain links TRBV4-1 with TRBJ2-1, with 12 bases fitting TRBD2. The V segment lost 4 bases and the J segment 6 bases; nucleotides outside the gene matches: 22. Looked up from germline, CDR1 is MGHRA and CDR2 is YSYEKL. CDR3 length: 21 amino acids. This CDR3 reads CASSPKGRGPFLAGGPNEQFF. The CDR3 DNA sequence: TGCGCCAGCAGCCCCAAGGGCAGGGGGCCGTTTCTAGCGGGAGGGCCCAATGAGCAGTTCTTC.

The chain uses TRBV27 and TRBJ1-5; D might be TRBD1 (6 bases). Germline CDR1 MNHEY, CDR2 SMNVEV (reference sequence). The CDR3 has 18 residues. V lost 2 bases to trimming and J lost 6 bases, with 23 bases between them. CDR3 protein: CASSLMKDFQGIVQPQHF. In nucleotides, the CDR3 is TGTGCCAGCAGTTTAATGAAAGACTTCCAGGGGATTGTTCAGCCCCAGCATTTT.

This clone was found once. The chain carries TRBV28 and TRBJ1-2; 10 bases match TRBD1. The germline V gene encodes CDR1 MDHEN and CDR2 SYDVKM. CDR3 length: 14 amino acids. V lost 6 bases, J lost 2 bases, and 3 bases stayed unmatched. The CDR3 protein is CASSLDRGNYGYTF. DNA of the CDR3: TGTGCCAGCAGCCTGGACAGGGGGAACTATGGCTACACCTTC.

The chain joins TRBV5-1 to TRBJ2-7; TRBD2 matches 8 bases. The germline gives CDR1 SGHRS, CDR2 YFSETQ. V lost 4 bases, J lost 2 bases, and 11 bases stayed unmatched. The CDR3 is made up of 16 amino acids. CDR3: CASSPKTIAGTYEQYF. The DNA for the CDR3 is TGCGCCAGCAGCCCCAAGACGATAGCGGGGACCTACGAGCAGTACTTC.

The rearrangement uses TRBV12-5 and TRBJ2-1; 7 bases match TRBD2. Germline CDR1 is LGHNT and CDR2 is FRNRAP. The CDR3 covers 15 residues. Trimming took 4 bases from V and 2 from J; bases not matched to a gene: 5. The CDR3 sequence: CASGSSGTTYNEQFF. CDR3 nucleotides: TGTGCTAGTGGTTCGTCCGGGACTACCTACAATGAGCAGTTCTTC.

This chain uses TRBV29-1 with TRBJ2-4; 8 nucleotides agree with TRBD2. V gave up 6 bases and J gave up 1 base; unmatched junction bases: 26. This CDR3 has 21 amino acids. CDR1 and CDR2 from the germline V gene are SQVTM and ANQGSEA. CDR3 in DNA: TGCAGCGTGCTCCCCGGGGGGGGGCAGTTCCAATTCAATGGGGCCAAAAACATTCAGTACTTC. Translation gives CSVLPGGGQFQFNGAKNIQYF.

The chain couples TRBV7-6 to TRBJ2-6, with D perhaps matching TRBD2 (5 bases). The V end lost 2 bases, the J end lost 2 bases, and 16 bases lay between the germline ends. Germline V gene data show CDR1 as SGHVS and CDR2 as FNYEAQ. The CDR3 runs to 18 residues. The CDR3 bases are TGTGCCAGCAGCTTACCCCGAGGGAGCGCCCCTGGGGCCAACGTCCTGACTTTC. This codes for CASSLPRGSAPGANVLTF.

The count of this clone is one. For the CDR3, the DNA is TGTGCCAGCAACCCCAAGGGACAGAGAATGAACACTGAAGCTTTCTTT. Translated: CASNPKGQRMNTEAFF. The chain is built from TRBV11-2 and TRBJ1-1; TRBD1 aligns across 7 bases. CDR1 is SGHAT, CDR2 FQNNGV, per germline. The CDR3 loop spans 16 amino acids. The ends lost 7 bases at V and 0 bases at J; junction bases unmatched: 11.

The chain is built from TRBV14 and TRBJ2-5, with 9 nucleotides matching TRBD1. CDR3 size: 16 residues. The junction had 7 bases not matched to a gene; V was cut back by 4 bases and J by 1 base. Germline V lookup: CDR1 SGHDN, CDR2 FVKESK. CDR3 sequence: CASSLLVTGGQETQYF. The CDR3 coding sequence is TGTGCCAGCAGCCTCTTGGTGACAGGGGGCCAAGAGACCCAGTACTTC.